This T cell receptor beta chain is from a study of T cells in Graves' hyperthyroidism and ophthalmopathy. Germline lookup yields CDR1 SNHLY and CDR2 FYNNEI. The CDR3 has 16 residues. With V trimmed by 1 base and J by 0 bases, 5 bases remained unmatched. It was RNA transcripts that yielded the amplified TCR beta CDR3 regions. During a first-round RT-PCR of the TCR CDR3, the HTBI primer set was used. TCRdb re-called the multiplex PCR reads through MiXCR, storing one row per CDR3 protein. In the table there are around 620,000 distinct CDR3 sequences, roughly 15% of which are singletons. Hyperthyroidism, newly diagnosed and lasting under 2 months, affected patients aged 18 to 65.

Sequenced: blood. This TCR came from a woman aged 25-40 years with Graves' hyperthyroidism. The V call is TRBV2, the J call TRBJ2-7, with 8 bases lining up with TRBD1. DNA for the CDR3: TGTGCCAGCAGTGAAGGGAGGACAGGGACCTCCTACGAGCAGTACTTC. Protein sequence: CASSEGRTGTSYEQYF.